This TCR beta chain was profiled in a study of cytomegalovirus exposure and HLA in healthy donors. Study in general: The study's early data release held roughly 90 million unique TCRs from HLA-typed donors. Findings and caveats of the study: In a later analysis, productive TCRs from donors in an Asian-associated ancestry cluster reportedly carried fewer N-insertions than the cohort mean. Earlier analysis looked at TCR beta V segments, and most were productive about 90% or about 30% of the time. In a later analysis, across HLA loci, associated TCR counts were highest for DRB1, lowest for HLA-C.

This clone has only a few counts. The antigen is not known. The sample has other DNA sequences that encode this CDR3 too. The germline V and J ends were trimmed by 2 bases and 3 bases, with 8 bases remaining between them. Germline values: CDR1 MNHEY, CDR2 SVGAGI. This CDR3 is 14 amino acids long. 13 Jbeta primers and 60 Vbeta primers were used for the PCR. Only in-frame clones appear in the TCRdb table, and some are missing; sequencing was by immunoSEQ multiplex PCR. The sample lists 200,000 or so clones, around 86% occurring once. This sequence joins TRBV6-5 and TRBJ2-1; the D is unclear. Sequenced material: PBMCs. This TCR came from a woman aged 40 to 50 in good health and CMV-seronegative. The CDR3 nucleotides read TGTGCCAGCAGTTACGGCGGAAACTACAATGAGCAGTTCTTC. Translation gives CASSYGGNYNEQFF.